Sequencing of this T cell receptor (beta chain) was carried out in a study of blood T cell repertoires in COVID-19. Clones were read by immunoSEQ multiplex PCR, and TCRdb kept only the in-frame ones, dropping some. The sample shows 75,000 to 90,000 clones, 85% of them seen only once. This sequence originates from a man at least 80 years old with active or convalescent COVID-19. The sample taken for sequencing was peripheral blood.

The CDR3 DNA follows: TGTGCCAGCAGTTCCCTTCTTCCCTCCGCAGGGATAAATCAGCCCCAGCATTTT. Protein: CASSSLLPSAGINQPQHF. The chain has TRBV28 and TRBJ1-5; D possibly corresponds to TRBD1 (5 bases). CDR3 length equals 18 residues. V shed 4 bases and J shed 4 bases, with 23 bases lying between them. The germline CDR1 and CDR2 sequences are MDHEN and SYDVKM.